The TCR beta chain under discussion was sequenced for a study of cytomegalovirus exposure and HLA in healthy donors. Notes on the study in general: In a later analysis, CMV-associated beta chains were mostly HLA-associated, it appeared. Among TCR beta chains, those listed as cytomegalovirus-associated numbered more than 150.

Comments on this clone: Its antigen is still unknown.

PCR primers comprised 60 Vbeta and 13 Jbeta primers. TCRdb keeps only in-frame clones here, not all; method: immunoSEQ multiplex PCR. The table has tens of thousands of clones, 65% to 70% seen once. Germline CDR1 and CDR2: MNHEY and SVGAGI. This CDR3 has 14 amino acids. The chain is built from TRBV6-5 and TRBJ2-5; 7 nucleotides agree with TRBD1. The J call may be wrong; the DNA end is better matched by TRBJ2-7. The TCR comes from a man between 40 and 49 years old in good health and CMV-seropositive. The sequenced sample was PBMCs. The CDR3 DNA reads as TGTGCCAGCAGCACACGCAGGGGGATCGACGAGCAGTACTTC. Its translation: CASSTRRGIDEQYF.